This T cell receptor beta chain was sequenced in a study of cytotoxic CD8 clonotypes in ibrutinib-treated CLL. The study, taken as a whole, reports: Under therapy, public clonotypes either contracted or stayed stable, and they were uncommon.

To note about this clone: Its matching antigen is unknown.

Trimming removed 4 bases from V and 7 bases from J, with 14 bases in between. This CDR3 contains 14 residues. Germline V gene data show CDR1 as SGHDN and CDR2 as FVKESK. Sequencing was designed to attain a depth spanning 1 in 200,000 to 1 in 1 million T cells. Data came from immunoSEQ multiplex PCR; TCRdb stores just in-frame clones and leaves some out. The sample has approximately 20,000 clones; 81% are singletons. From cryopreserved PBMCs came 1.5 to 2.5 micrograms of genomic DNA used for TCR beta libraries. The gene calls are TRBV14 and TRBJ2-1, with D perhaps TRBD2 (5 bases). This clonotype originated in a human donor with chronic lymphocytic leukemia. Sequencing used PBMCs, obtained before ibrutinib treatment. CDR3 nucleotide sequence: TGTGCCAGCAGCCCGGACTTGCTTTGGAATGAGCAGTTCTTC. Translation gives CASSPDLLWNEQFF.